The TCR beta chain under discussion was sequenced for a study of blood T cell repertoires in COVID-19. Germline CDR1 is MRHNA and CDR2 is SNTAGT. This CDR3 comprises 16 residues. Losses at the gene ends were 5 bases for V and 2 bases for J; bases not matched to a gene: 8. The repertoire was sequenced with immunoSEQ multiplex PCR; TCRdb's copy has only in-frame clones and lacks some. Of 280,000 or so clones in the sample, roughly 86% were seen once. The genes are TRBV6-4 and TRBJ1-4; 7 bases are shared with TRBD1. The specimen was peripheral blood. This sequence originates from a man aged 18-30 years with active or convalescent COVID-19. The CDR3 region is CASSRDSEYTNEKLFF. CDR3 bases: TGTGCCAGCAGTAGGGACAGTGAATATACTAATGAAAAACTGTTTTTT.